A selection of T cell receptor beta chains follows, all from one sample in a study of CXCR3-negative and CXCR3-positive naive CD8 T cells. TCRdb reanalyzed the 5' RACE reads, giving one entry per CDR3 protein sequence and no DNA. Its table records about 40,000 distinct CDR3 sequences. The sequenced sample was memory CD8+ T cells from blood. Receptors were obtained from a human donor in good health. Some clones in this sample may be carry-over from other donors' samples. Each CDR3 is given with its conserved first and last residue. Only part of the rows carry a size: once, few, many, or a class if the clone is expanded.

clone size,J gene,V gene,CDR3 length,CDR3 protein
-,TRBJ1-1,TRBV11-2,15,CASSFETGLDTEAFF
-,TRBJ2-7,TRBV29-1,12,CSVEVGAYEQYF
-,TRBJ2-2,TRBV29-1,15,CSVESAGWGTGELFF
-,TRBJ2-5,TRBV7-3,14,CASSSGTGQETQYF
-,TRBJ2-1,TRBV11-2,14,CASREGTGVDEQFF
-,TRBJ1-2,TRBV28,15,CASSSLGVLNYGYTF
-,TRBJ2-2,TRBV6-2/TRBV6-3,16,CASSVHPGLAAGELFF
-,TRBJ2-5,TRBV6-5,12,CASSYSMGTQYF
-,TRBJ1-1,TRBV29-1,14,CSVEGGQGGTEAFF
-,TRBJ1-6,TRBV4-1,18,CASSQDRSGNSYNSPLHF
-,TRBJ1-2,TRBV7-3,17,CASSPKSGVQPFYGYTF
-,TRBJ2-2,TRBV5-1,12,CASRYGGGELFF
-,TRBJ2-7,TRBV29-1,15,CSVEDLTGDSYEQYF
-,TRBJ1-1,TRBV12-3/TRBV12-4,13,CASSFTGGTEAFF
-,TRBJ1-1,TRBV12-3/TRBV12-4,15,CASSFSTGLGTEAFF
-,TRBJ2-7,TRBV28,12,CASWRGGYEQYF
-,TRBJ1-1,TRBV14,13,CASSPWGNTEAFF
-,TRBJ1-2,TRBV4-3,16,CASSQDFTGSRRGYTF
-,TRBJ2-1,TRBV5-1,13,CASRLAGGNEQFF
-,TRBJ1-1,TRBV6-2/TRBV6-3,14,CASSGATAATEAFF
-,TRBJ2-7,TRBV2,13,CASSPSGSYEQYF
-,TRBJ2-7,TRBV10-3,14,CAISSGTGIKEQYF
-,TRBJ2-1,TRBV4-2,16,CASSQDGSGDYNEQFF
-,TRBJ1-4,TRBV19,15,CASSMIPRSNEKLFF
medium-sized,TRBJ2-7,TRBV28,14,CASSQGSPPLEQYF
-,TRBJ2-3,TRBV12-3/TRBV12-4,18,CASSLRGLAHTGTDTQYF
-,TRBJ2-5,TRBV29-1,14,CSVEDSGSQETQYF
-,TRBJ2-1,TRBV5-1,17,CASSLGTSGGPDNEQFF
-,TRBJ2-3,TRBV19,13,CASSATGTDTQYF
-,TRBJ1-2,TRBV13,13,CASSKGEVYGYTF
-,TRBJ1-2,TRBV6-2/TRBV6-3,13,CASISPGTDGYTF
-,TRBJ2-1,TRBV14,14,CASSSGQPWDEQFF
-,TRBJ2-6,TRBV4-1,16,CASSPPGVAGANVLTF
-,TRBJ2-1,TRBV6-2/TRBV6-3,14,CASSYQNPYNEQFF
-,TRBJ2-1,TRBV12-3/TRBV12-4,13,CASISGGVGEQFF
-,TRBJ2-3,TRBV14,18,CASSPPGQSYPSTDTQYF
-,TRBJ2-3,TRBV27,17,CASSLSGLRLFTDTQYF
-,TRBJ2-3,TRBV7-2,15,CASSFTSGSTDTQYF
-,TRBJ2-7,TRBV29-1,15,CSVEDPATAPYEQYF
-,TRBJ2-1,TRBV6-4,16,CASRERTGGVVNEQFF
-,TRBJ2-7,TRBV29-1,13,CSVESTGPGEQYF
-,TRBJ1-5,TRBV6-2/TRBV6-3,15,CASSYSGRPNQPQHF
-,TRBJ1-1,TRBV7-2,14,CASSPFWGGTEAFF
-,TRBJ2-7,TRBV21-1,14,CASSSNRDSYEQYF
-,TRBJ2-7,TRBV9,13,CASSAEIENEQYF
-,TRBJ1-1,TRBV15,13,CATSPGGNTEAFF
-,TRBJ2-7,TRBV29-1,13,CSVTGNTALEQYF
-,TRBJ2-7,TRBV10-3,14,CAISEDRGNYEQYF
-,TRBJ1-2,TRBV11-2,14,CASSLDLEWANVTF
-,TRBJ2-1,TRBV20-1,19,CSARDTGLALRSSYNEQFF